These 16 T cell receptor beta chains share one sample of origin, sequenced in a study of T cell repertoires in cytomegalovirus infection. TCRdb re-analysed the reads in MiXCR, keeping a single row per CDR3 protein. The sample has fewer than 650,000 distinct CDR3 sequences, just under 40% seen once; the top ten hold over 45%. No antigen has been identified for these receptors. Sample: cultured PBMCs, taken from culture after CMV antigen stimulation. These receptors originate from a human donor in good health (CMV status not recorded). Some clones in this sample may be carry-over from other donors' samples.

This clonotype was seen only a few times. The chain links TRBV6-2 or TRBV6-3 to TRBJ1-1; D uncertain. Germline loops: CDR1 MNHEY, CDR2 SVGEGT. Trimming took off 4 bases at V and 1 base at J, with 16 bases between the two ends. The CDR3 covers 16 residues. For the CDR3, the DNA is TGTGCCAGCAGTTTGTCGACCTATCTAAAGAACACTGAAGCTTTCTTT. Its translation: CASSLSTYLKNTEAFF.

The chain carries TRBV11-2 and TRBJ2-1, with D perhaps TRBD2 (6 bases). The CDR3 contains 16 residues. The germline CDR1 and CDR2 sequences are SGHAT and FQNNGV. With 5 bases removed from V and 8 bases from J, the gap between germline ends came to 22 bases. The chain's CDR3 is CASSPFSGGGRDEQFF. In nucleotides, the CDR3 is TGTGCCAGCAGCCCCTTTAGCGGAGGTGGCCGGGATGAGCAGTTCTTC. Drawing the rest from reference TRBV11-2 and TRBJ2-1, the complete variable domain is EAGVAQSPRYKIIEKRQSVAFWCNPISGHATLYWYQQILGQGPKLLIQFQNNGVVDDSQLPKDRFSAERLKGVDSTLKIQPAKLEDSAVYLCASSPFSGGGRDEQFFGPGTRLTVL.

The chain couples TRBV2 to TRBJ1-5; TRBD1 aligns across 7 bases. This CDR3 has 16 amino acids. CDR1 and CDR2 (germline): SNHLY, FYNNEI. Unmatched junction bases numbered 8, after V lost 3 bases and J lost 3 bases. CDR3 bases: TGTGCCAGCAGTGACACCGGGACAGAGATCAATCAGCCCCAGCATTTT. Its protein is CASSDTGTEINQPQHF. The complete variable domain, with remaining parts taken from reference TRBV2 and TRBJ1-5, reads EPEVTQTPSHQVTQMGQEVILRCVPISNHLYFYWYRQILGQKVEFLVSFYNNEISEKSEIFDDQFSVERPDGSNFTLKIRSTKLEDSAMYFCASSDTGTEINQPQHFGDGTRLSIL.

This rearrangement joins TRBV12-3 or TRBV12-4 to TRBJ2-3; 7 bases match TRBD1. The V and J ends lost 8 bases and 5 bases, in that order; junction bases with no gene match: 13. The length of the CDR3 is 15 residues. The CDR3 here is CASGIRQGERDTQYF. The CDR3 nucleotides read TGTGCCAGCGGGATTCGACAGGGCGAGAGAGATACGCAGTATTTT.

The rearrangement joins TRBV27 to TRBJ2-1; D is ambiguous. From germline, CDR1 is MNHEY and CDR2 SMNVEV (reference sequence). Trimming shortened V by 10 bases and J by 3 bases, and 19 bases separated the two germline ends. The CDR3 is 15 amino acids. CDR3 sequence (DNA): TGTGCCAACCCGGAACAACAAACCAGCTACAATGAGCAGTTCTTC. Its translation is CANPEQQTSYNEQFF.

The chain joins TRBV12-3 or TRBV12-4 to TRBJ2-6, with no clear D. The CDR3 runs 18 residues. Trimming pared 5 bases from V and 0 bases from J, leaving 17 bases between. The CDR3 DNA follows: TGTGCCAGCAGTCCCCAGGTAGACTTCATCTCTGGGGCCAACGTCCTGACTTTC. Its protein is CASSPQVDFISGANVLTF.

V gene TRBV7-6 combines with J gene TRBJ2-7, with D uncertain. Germline CDR1 is SGHVS and CDR2 is FNYEAQ. There are 13 residues in the CDR3. The V end was cut by 4 bases, the J end by 6 bases, with 13 bases between. The CDR3 sequence: CASSSPSLVEQYF. CDR3 sequence (DNA): TGTGCCAGCAGCTCACCGAGCCTAGTCGAGCAGTACTTC.

This clonotype has ten or more counts. The chain is built from TRBV7-2 and TRBJ2-7; tentative D call: TRBD1 (6 bases). V was shortened by 7 bases and J by 0 bases, with 13 bases between the two germline ends. The CDR3 loop spans 14 amino acids. Per germline, CDR1 SGHTA and CDR2 FQGNSA. The CDR3 DNA follows: TGTGCCAGCAAGGCGGACAGAAGCTCCTACGAGCAGTACTTC. Protein sequence: CASKADRSSYEQYF.

This sequence joins TRBV7-2 and TRBJ2-5; perhaps D is TRBD1 or TRBD2 (5 bases each). CDR3 length: 14 residues. Per germline, CDR1 SGHTA and CDR2 FQGNSA. Between the trimmed V and J ends, which lost 7 bases and 1 base, there was a span of 13 bases. The CDR3 reads CASTLGRAQETQYF. In nucleotides, the CDR3 is TGTGCCAGCACCTTGGGACGGGCCCAAGAGACCCAGTACTTC.

This clonotype was found a few times. The chain combines TRBV7-2 with TRBJ2-3; TRBD1 matches at 7 bases. Germline values: CDR1 SGHTA, CDR2 FQGNSA. The CDR3 length is 15 residues. V shed 2 bases and J 2 bases; nucleotides not matched to a gene: 4. This CDR3 is CASSLLGQLTDTQYF. CDR3 nucleotides: TGTGCCAGCAGCTTACTGGGACAGCTCACAGATACGCAGTATTTT.

There are a few counts of this clonotype. The DNA for the CDR3 is TGTGCCATCAGTGCGGGGACAGGATACACAGATACGCAGTATTTT. This sequence encodes CAISAGTGYTDTQYF. The chain uses TRBV10-3 and TRBJ2-3, with 8 nucleotides matching TRBD1. From germline, CDR1 is ENHRY and CDR2 SYGVKD. The ends lost 4 bases at V and 2 bases at J; junction bases unmatched: 5. There are 15 residues in the CDR3.

The chain has TRBV7-2 and TRBJ2-2, with 7 bases that match TRBD2. This CDR3 is built from 17 residues. Germline V gene lookup returns CDR1 SGHTA and CDR2 FQGNSA. V shed 2 bases and J 1 base; nucleotides not matched to a gene: 7. The CDR3 loop is CASSLRPLAVNTGELFF. CDR3 DNA sequence: TGTGCCAGCAGCTTAAGGCCCCTAGCGGTGAACACCGGGGAGCTGTTTTTT.

The sample holds a few counts of this clonotype. This CDR3 reads CATSDPDPGQETQYF. DNA of the CDR3: TGTGCCACCAGTGACCCGGACCCAGGGCAAGAGACCCAGTACTTC. The rearrangement joins TRBV24-1 to TRBJ2-5; maybe TRBD1 (5 bases). The CDR3 runs to 15 residues. The germline V gene has CDR1 KGHDR and CDR2 SFDVKD. V lost 4 bases to trimming and J lost 2 bases, with 13 bases between them.

This chain links TRBV18 with TRBJ2-7; TRBD1 matches at 8 bases. The CDR3 covers 13 residues. CDR1 is KGHSH and CDR2 is LQKENI in the germline V gene. Unmatched junction bases numbered 6, after V lost 4 bases and J lost 7 bases. In DNA, the CDR3 is TGTGCCAGCTCACGGATAGACAGGGGTGAGCAGTACTTC. It is translated as CASSRIDRGEQYF. Full variable domain (missing parts from reference TRBV18 and TRBJ2-7): NAGVMQNPRHLVRRRGQEARLRCSPMKGHSHVYWYRQLPEEGLKFMVYLQKENIIDESGMPKERFSAEFPKEGPSILRIQQVVRGDSAAYFCASSRIDRGEQYFGPGTRLTVT.

The genes are TRBV20-1 and TRBJ2-7, with D unresolved. The CDR3 extends over 12 amino acids. With 0 bases removed from V and 3 bases from J, the gap between germline ends came to 6 bases. Germline loops: CDR1 DFQATT, CDR2 SNEGSKA (reference sequence). CDR3 region: CSAREGFYEQYF. The CDR3 bases are TGCAGTGCTAGAGAAGGGTTCTACGAGCAGTACTTC.

The chain couples TRBV28 to TRBJ1-5; TRBD1 is a possible D gene (5 bases). This CDR3 has 16 amino acids. Per germline, CDR1 MDHEN and CDR2 SYDVKM. With 3 bases removed from V and 3 bases from J, the gap between germline ends came to 15 bases. DNA of the CDR3: TGTGCCAGCAGTTTTTCGGACAATTCTCCCAATCAGCCCCAGCATTTT. It codes for CASSFSDNSPNQPQHF.